Sample share makes the clone carrying this T cell receptor (beta chain) medium-sized (0.01 to 0.1%). Its antigen is not known. Profiled with immunoSEQ multiplex PCR; TCRdb holds only in-frame clones, not every one. The sample contains 20,000 to 25,000 clones, 80% to 85% of which appear only once. This entry comes from a study of OX40 agonist ivuxolimab in advanced cancers. The CDR3 runs 14 residues. V was cut by 2 bases and J by 2 bases, with 10 bases left in between. Germline V lookup: CDR1 MNHEY, CDR2 SVGAGI. Study-level results: Relative to CD4+ cells, CD8+ T cells on average had more expanded clones.

The material was CD4+ or CD8+ T cells sorted from blood, obtained in a trial of the OX40 agonist ivuxolimab. This TCR was sampled from an adult with an advanced solid tumor such as melanoma, head and neck, liver or kidney cancer. The genes are TRBV6-5 and TRBJ2-7; TRBD2 is a possible D gene (5 bases). DNA of the CDR3: TGTGCCAGCAGTTACGGTCCCGGGGCCTACGAGCAGTACTTC. Protein: CASSYGPGAYEQYF.